The rows below give T cell receptor beta chains drawn from one sample of a study of shared clonotypes between healthy human individuals. Data came from immunoSEQ multiplex PCR; TCRdb stores just in-frame clones and leaves some out. Among 2.3 million or so clones listed, roughly 93% were seen once. The sample consisted of naive CD4+ T cells from PBMCs. These receptors originate from a man aged 18 to 35 in good health. Some clones in this sample may be carry-over from other donors' samples. Each CDR3 is given with its conserved first and last residue. A D gene is named only where the DNA matches it firmly. Not all rows give a size; the values are once, few, many and, for expanded clones, a class.

d_gene | len | j_gene | v_gene | abundance | CDR3nt | CDR3aa
TRBD1 | 14 | TRBJ2-7 | TRBV30 | - | TGTGCCTGGATTCCCAGGGGGCCCGGGGGCGAGCAGTACTTC | CAWIPRGPGGEQYF
TRBD1 | 15 | TRBJ2-3 | TRBV18 | - | TGTGCCAGCTCGCCCAACAGGGGTGGGCCAGATACGCAGTATTTT | CASSPNRGGPDTQYF
- | 16 | TRBJ2-7 | TRBV7-3 | - | TGTGCCAGCAGCTTATCAATTGCAGGCCCCGGGTACGAGCAGTACTTC | CASSLSIAGPGYEQYF
- | 14 | TRBJ2-7 | TRBV28 | - | TGTGCCAGCAGTTGGTTTCAGGGATCCTACGAGCAGTACTTC | CASSWFQGSYEQYF
TRBD2 | 17 | TRBJ2-2 | TRBV9 | - | TGTGCCAGCAGCGTAGATCCACTAGCGGGAGCAGCCGGGGAGCTGTTTTTT | CASSVDPLAGAAGELFF
TRBD2 | 17 | TRBJ2-3 | TRBV28 | - | TGTGCCAGCAGTTCCGCCCCTGGCGGGGGGAGCACAGATACGCAGTATTTT | CASSSAPGGGSTDTQYF
- | 14 | TRBJ2-2 | TRBV14 | - | TGTGCCAGCAGCCAAACGGGGGTCGGGGCTCAGCTGTTTTTT | CASSQTGVGAQLFF
- | 15 | TRBJ1-2 | TRBV7-8 | - | TGTGCCAGCAGCTTAGCGGGCGGACCTGGGTATGGCTACACCTTC | CASSLAGGPGYGYTF
- | 16 | TRBJ1-5 | TRBV7-2 | - | TGTGCCAGCAGCTTCTCAGGGGTTACGAGCAATCAGCCCCAGCATTTT | CASSFSGVTSNQPQHF
- | 12 | TRBJ2-1 | TRBV10-3 | - | TGTGCCACAGCGGGTGGCCACAATGAGCAGTTCTTC | CATAGGHNEQFF
- | 16 | TRBJ2-7 | TRBV7-2 | - | TGTGCCAGCAGCCCCCGCGTGGCGGCAGCTTCCTACGAGCAGTACTTC | CASSPRVAAASYEQYF
- | 13 | TRBJ1-1 | TRBV7-3 | - | TGTGCCAGCAGTTTTCTACAGGGCACTGAAGCTTTCTTT | CASSFLQGTEAFF
- | 16 | TRBJ2-2 | TRBV27 | - | TGTGCCAGCAGTTCCCTCCGTGACGGGAATACCGGGGAGCTGTTTTTT | CASSSLRDGNTGELFF
- | 13 | TRBJ1-1 | TRBV2 | - | TGTGCCAGCCGGCGAGGCGACGACACTGAAGCTTTCTTT | CASRRGDDTEAFF
- | 11 | TRBJ2-7 | TRBV27 | - | TGTGCCAGCAGAGGGGGCTACGAGCAGTACTTC | CASRGGYEQYF
- | 19 | TRBJ1-4 | TRBV6-1 | - | TGTGCCAGCAGTGTTCAGGGGACGTCGAGCAACGCAACTAATGAAAAACTGTTTTTT | CASSVQGTSSNATNEKLFF
- | 15 | TRBJ2-1 | TRBV2 | - | TGTGCCAGCGGGCGGTCTGGGAGTGCATCCGGTGAGCAGTTCTTC | CASGRSGSASGEQFF
- | 13 | TRBJ2-3 | TRBV18 | - | TGTGCCAGCTCACCAAACGCCGGAGATACGCAGTATTTT | CASSPNAGDTQYF
- | 14 | TRBJ2-7 | TRBV6-5 | - | TGTGCCAGCAGGTCCGACTACCGTTCCTACGAGCAGTACTTC | CASRSDYRSYEQYF
TRBD2 | 17 | TRBJ2-5 | TRBV15 | - | TGTGCCACCTCACTTCGCGGACTAGCGACATGGCAAGAGACCCAGTACTTC | CATSLRGLATWQETQYF
- | 15 | TRBJ2-1 | TRBV27 | - | TGTGCCAGCAGTTTGGAGGGACAATCCTACAATGAGCAGTTCTTC | CASSLEGQSYNEQFF
- | 13 | TRBJ1-2 | TRBV29-1 | - | TGCAGCGTTGGTTCTGAGTGGGGTCATGGCTACACCTTC | CSVGSEWGHGYTF
TRBD1 | 17 | TRBJ2-2 | TRBV9 | once | TGTGCCAGCAGCTTACCAAAGGACAGGTTTAACACCGGGGAGCTGTTTTTT | CASSLPKDRFNTGELFF
TRBD1 | 15 | TRBJ1-2 | TRBV4-1 | once | TGCGCCAGCAGCCATCCGGGACAGGGTGGAGTTGGCTACACCTTC | CASSHPGQGGVGYTF
TRBD1 | 13 | TRBJ1-5 | TRBV6-5 | - | TGTGCCAGCAGAGGACAGGGGGCCCAGCCCCAGCATTTT | CASRGQGAQPQHF
- | 14 | TRBJ1-1 | TRBV5-1 | - | TGCGCCAGCAGCGTAGCGGGGACGAACACTGAAGCTTTCTTT | CASSVAGTNTEAFF
TRBD1 | 12 | TRBJ1-2 | TRBV9 | - | TGTGCCAGAGGGACAGGGGGCAATGGCTACACCTTC | CARGTGGNGYTF
- | 16 | TRBJ1-3 | TRBV27 | - | TGTGCCAGCAGTTTAGGCGGACCAGATGGGGGAAACACCATATATTTT | CASSLGGPDGGNTIYF
- | 16 | TRBJ1-2 | TRBV5-1 | - | TGCGCCAGCAGCTTGACGAATCCCCCAAGCCGCTATGGCTACACCTTC | CASSLTNPPSRYGYTF
- | 12 | TRBJ1-1 | TRBV10-3 | once | TGTGCCATCAAAGGGCCGAACACTGAAGCTTTCTTT | CAIKGPNTEAFF
- | 13 | TRBJ1-5 | TRBV6-5 | - | TGTGCCAGCAGCCTGACTAGCAATCAGCCCCAGCATTTT | CASSLTSNQPQHF
TRBD1 | 15 | TRBJ1-2 | TRBV18 | few | TGTGCCAGCTCACCAGGGCCAGGGGGCGACTATGGCTACACCTTC | CASSPGPGGDYGYTF
TRBD2 | 17 | TRBJ2-1 | TRBV19 | - | TGTGCCAGTAGTCTTCGCCGGGGACTAGCGGGATCGAATGAGCAGTTCTTC | CASSLRRGLAGSNEQFF
- | 13 | TRBJ1-1 | TRBV4-2 | - | TGTGCCAGCAGCCCCCGGGACCCTCGAGGGACTTTCTTT | CASSPRDPRGTFF
TRBD1 | 13 | TRBJ1-1 | TRBV14 | - | TGTGCCAGCAGCCAAGACCTGACAGGGAAAGCTTTCTTT | CASSQDLTGKAFF
TRBD1 | 16 | TRBJ1-5 | TRBV4-1 | - | TGCGCCAGCAGCCAAAACCAGGGGGCTGGCAATCAGCCCCAGCATTTT | CASSQNQGAGNQPQHF
- | 18 | TRBJ2-6 | TRBV15 | - | TGTGCCACCAGCAGAGGACAGAGCCTAGCCTCTGGGGCCAACGTCCTGACTTTC | CATSRGQSLASGANVLTF
- | 16 | TRBJ2-1 | TRBV29-1 | - | TGCAGCGTTGGGGTTCGACAGGCGAGCTCCTACAATGAGCAGTTCTTC | CSVGVRQASSYNEQFF
TRBD1 | 15 | TRBJ2-7 | TRBV11-2 | - | TGTGCCAGCAGCGACCGGGACAGGAGATCCTACGAGCAGTACTTC | CASSDRDRRSYEQYF
TRBD1 | 14 | TRBJ1-5 | TRBV2 | - | TGTGCCAGCAGAACCGGGACAGGGTTTCAGCCCCAGCATTTT | CASRTGTGFQPQHF
- | 13 | TRBJ2-7 | TRBV7-3 | - | TGTGCCAGCAGCTTAAAGTCAGGATACGAGCAGTACTTC | CASSLKSGYEQYF
- | 14 | TRBJ1-4 | TRBV7-6 | - | TGTGCCAGCAGTTACAGGGAAGGGGGAGAAAAACTGTTTTTT | CASSYREGGEKLFF
- | 16 | TRBJ2-2 | TRBV7-2 | - | TGTGCCAGCAGCCTCCAGCTCGTCTCGAACACCGGGGAGCTGTTTTTT | CASSLQLVSNTGELFF
- | 13 | TRBJ1-2 | TRBV7-2 | - | TGTGCCAGCAGCCGGTCACCGCACTATGGCTACACCTTC | CASSRSPHYGYTF
- | 16 | TRBJ1-4 | TRBV11-2 | - | TGTGCCAGCAGCTTAGTCTCCGGCGCAACTAATGAAAAACTGTTTTTT | CASSLVSGATNEKLFF
- | 15 | TRBJ1-2 | TRBV28 | - | TGTGCCAGCAGTACAAGAACCCGGGCCGGACCAGGCTACACCTTC | CASSTRTRAGPGYTF
- | 14 | TRBJ1-5 | TRBV18 | few | TGTGCCAGCTCCCCCTTCGGGGGGAATCAGCCCCAGCATTTT | CASSPFGGNQPQHF